This T cell receptor beta chain was sequenced for a study of T cells in Graves' hyperthyroidism and ophthalmopathy. Amplification targeted TCR beta CDR3 regions from RNA transcripts. The HTBI primer set was used in a first-round RT-PCR of the TCR CDR3. TCRdb redid the calling of the multiplex PCR reads with MiXCR, one entry per CDR3 protein. The table shows about 350,000 distinct CDR3 sequences, with 14% occurring only once. This TCR was recovered from a woman aged 25 to 39 with Graves' hyperthyroidism. Source material: blood.

The CDR3 sequence: CASPHKTAGNEQFF. Written as DNA, the CDR3 is TGTGCCAGCCCCCACAAGACAGCCGGCAATGAGCAGTTCTTC. This chain connects TRBV7-9 to TRBJ2-1; D perhaps matches TRBD1 (5 bases). CDR1 is SEHNR, CDR2 FQNEAQ, per germline (reference sequence). The CDR3 length is 14 residues. Trimming removed 8 bases at V and 6 bases at J, with 17 bases between. The variable domain in full, completed from reference TRBV7-9 and TRBJ2-1, reads DTGVSQNPRHKITKRGQNVTFRCDPISEHNRLYWYRQTLGQGPEFLTYFQNEAQLEKSRLLSDRFSAERPKGSFSTLEIQRTEQGDSAMYLCASPHKTAGNEQFFGPGTRLTVL.